This entry lists 15 T cell receptor beta chains sequenced from one sample in a study of molecular identifiers for immune sequencing clone quantification. TCRdb used MiXCR to reprocess the PCR reads, holding one entry per CDR3 protein. The sample has some 320,000 distinct CDR3 sequences, roughly a quarter seen once. Sequencing was performed on naive CD8+ T cells from blood, with Jurkat cell RNA spiked in. Indicated subset: FACS-sorted CD8+CD4-CCR7+CD45RA+ naive T cells. Receptors originate from a human donor in good health. Some libraries in this study had Jurkat cell RNA spiked in.

The CDR3 here is CASSRDFSGNTIYF. The CDR3 DNA is TGTGCCAGCAGCCGGGACTTCTCTGGAAACACCATATATTTT. The chain joins TRBV3-1 to TRBJ1-3, with D possibly TRBD1 on 5 matching bases. Germline values: CDR1 LGHDT, CDR2 YNNKEL (reference sequence). V lost 4 bases to trimming and J lost 0 bases, with 7 bases between them. The CDR3 consists of 14 residues.

The J gene is TRBJ2-3, the V gene TRBV7-9; 9 bases are a match to TRBD1. The CDR3 has 19 amino acids. CDR1 is SEHNR and CDR2 is FQNEAQ in the germline V gene (reference sequence). V shed 4 bases and J 0 bases; nucleotides not matched to a gene: 14. CDR3 in amino acids: CASSSSGQGIIPSTDTQYF. DNA of the CDR3: TGTGCCAGCAGCTCCTCGGGACAGGGTATAATCCCCAGCACAGATACGCAGTATTTT.

The chain recombines TRBV6-2 or TRBV6-3 with TRBJ2-7, with D possibly matching TRBD1 (5 bases). Trimming removed 5 bases at V and 3 bases at J, with 11 bases between. Germline lookup yields CDR1 MNHEY and CDR2 SVGEGT. The CDR3 has 13 residues. CDR3 sequence: CASSPTENYEQYF. CDR3 DNA: TGTGCCAGCAGTCCGACAGAAAACTACGAGCAGTACTTC.

This clonotype was counted at least ten times. The chain couples TRBV29-1 to TRBJ2-3; D ambiguous. Germline lookup yields CDR1 SQVTM and CDR2 ANQGSEA. V dropped 8 bases and J dropped 0 bases, with 9 bases sitting between them. The CDR3 loop spans 12 amino acids. The CDR3 nucleotides are TGCAGCCCCCTTCGGAGCACAGATACGCAGTATTTT. Translation gives CSPLRSTDTQYF.

A few counts support this clonotype. This chain joins TRBV27 and TRBJ2-1; weak D call: TRBD2 (5 bases). The V gene lost 6 bases and the J gene lost 9 bases, with 9 bases spanning the gap. CDR1 is MNHEY and CDR2 is SMNVEV in the germline V gene (reference sequence). The CDR3 sequence is 11 residues long. The CDR3 spells CASRGGLEQFF. The CDR3 DNA reads TGTGCCAGCAGAGGAGGCCTTGAGCAGTTCTTC.

This clonotype was detected ten times or more. CDR3 in DNA: TGTGCCAGCAGCTTGGACAAATCCTCGAACACTGAAGCTTTCTTT. This gives the protein CASSLDKSSNTEAFF. This chain uses TRBV7-6 with TRBJ1-1, with D perhaps TRBD1 (5 bases). Germline assignment: CDR1 SGHVS and CDR2 FNYEAQ. This CDR3 spans 15 amino acids. The V end was cut by 3 bases, the J end by 1 base, with 12 bases between.

The table lists this clonotype with many counts. The chain has TRBV28 and TRBJ2-3; possibly TRBD1 or TRBD2 for D (5 bases each). CDR1 is MDHEN and CDR2 is SYDVKM in the germline V gene. The CDR3 runs 16 residues. Between the trimmed V and J ends, which lost 4 bases and 0 bases, there was a span of 14 bases. Here the CDR3 reads CASSSTGTRSTDTQYF. CDR3 nucleotides: TGTGCCAGCAGTTCTACCGGGACCCGTAGCACAGATACGCAGTATTTT. Full variable domain (missing parts from reference TRBV28 and TRBJ2-3): DVKVTQSSRYLVKRTGEKVFLECVQDMDHENMFWYRQDPGLGLRLIYFSYDVKMKEKGDIPEGYSVSREKKERFSLILESASTNQTSMYLCASSSTGTRSTDTQYFGPGTRLTVL.

This clonotype was counted at least ten times. The chain employs TRBV20-1 and TRBJ2-7; D may be TRBD1 (5 bases). Germline CDR1 is DFQATT and CDR2 is SNEGSKA (reference sequence). Trimming left V 6 bases short and J 0 bases short, with 9 bases between. This CDR3 has 12 residues. CDR3 residues: CSATASSYEQYF. CDR3 DNA: TGCAGTGCGACAGCCAGCTCCTACGAGCAGTACTTC.

This clonotype was counted only a few times. The chain uses TRBV7-9 and TRBJ1-1, with D hard to call. CDR3 length: 13 residues. CDR1 is SEHNR, CDR2 FQNEAQ, per germline (reference sequence). Between the trimmed V and J ends, which lost 8 bases and 7 bases, there was a span of 17 bases. The CDR3 region has the DNA TGTGCCAGCGAGGCTTGGGCAAGAGATGAAGCTTTCTTT. It translates to CASEAWARDEAFF.

This clonotype appeared once. The chain uses TRBV19 and TRBJ1-1; a weak D match, TRBD1 (5 bases). CDR1 is LNHDA and CDR2 is SQIVND in the germline V gene (reference sequence). The CDR3 runs 18 residues. Trimming removed 11 bases from V and 0 bases from J, with 28 bases in between. The CDR3 region has the DNA TGTGCCGGCGCCCACCGTGGGGCAGGAAGGTTTATGAACACTGAAGCTTTCTTT. Translation gives CAGAHRGAGRFMNTEAFF.

Only a few counts were recorded for this clonotype. The genes are TRBV11-2 and TRBJ2-7, with TRBD1 as a possible D gene (5 bases). From germline, CDR1 is SGHAT and CDR2 FQNNGV. V lost 3 bases, J lost 5 bases, and 8 bases lay in between. The CDR3 has 12 amino acids. The CDR3 DNA sequence: TGTGCCAGCAGCTTGGGGCTTGACGAGCAGTACTTC. Amino acid sequence: CASSLGLDEQYF.

The chain is built from TRBV27 and TRBJ2-3; no clear D. This CDR3 has 16 residues. From germline, CDR1 is MNHEY and CDR2 SMNVEV (reference sequence). V lost 3 bases and J 4 bases, leaving 17 bases between the germline ends. CDR3 sequence: CASSLTTPHGADTQYF. DNA for the CDR3: TGTGCCAGCAGTTTGACGACTCCCCACGGCGCAGATACGCAGTATTTT.

Ten or more counts support this clonotype. The genes are TRBV9 and TRBJ2-7, with a weak D call TRBD1 (5 bases). Germline V lookup: CDR1 SGDLS, CDR2 YYNGEE. The CDR3 runs 14 residues. Trimming left V 0 bases short and J 6 bases short, with 13 bases between. This CDR3 reads CASSVGQGAFEQYF. The CDR3 region has the DNA TGTGCCAGCAGCGTAGGGCAGGGCGCCTTCGAGCAGTACTTC.

The genes are TRBV4-1 and TRBJ1-1, with D perhaps TRBD1 (5 bases). Germline V gene data show CDR1 as MGHRA and CDR2 as YSYEKL. Deletions cut 0 bases from V and 6 bases from J, with 14 bases between. The CDR3 sequence is 15 residues long. CDR3 region: CASSQDGSWGAEAFF. The DNA for the CDR3 is TGCGCCAGCAGCCAAGATGGGTCTTGGGGGGCTGAAGCTTTCTTT.

The chain uses TRBV14 and TRBJ1-2, with D hard to call. The V end lost 2 bases, the J end lost 8 bases, and 12 bases lay between the germline ends. CDR1 and CDR2 (germline): SGHDN, FVKESK. CDR3 size: 13 residues. The chain's CDR3 is CASSQTTASGYTF. The CDR3 DNA reads TGTGCCAGCAGCCAAACGACGGCCAGCGGCTACACCTTC.